This TCR beta chain was identified in a study of a mutant IDH1 vaccine in newly diagnosed glioma. Study at large: Sex among treated patients split about 60% male, roughly 40% female; mean age was around 40 years. Previous treatment comprised radiotherapy, temozolomide, or both, mostly both. Study-level results: Vaccine-induced responses were seen in around 93% of patients, spanning several MHC alleles. Pseudoprogression apparently tracked independently of changes in top peripheral T cell clonotypes.

The time point is: baseline, week 1 (first vaccination visit). Treatment indicated: pre-vaccination baseline after standard-of-care therapy. On this clone: Its specificity is unknown.

This CDR3 is 13 amino acids long. Germline V CDR1 and CDR2: SNHLY, FYNNEI. Trimming removed 10 bases at V and 0 bases at J, with 13 bases between. The protocol was immunoSEQ multiplex PCR, while the TCRdb copy is restricted to in-frame clones and leaves out a portion. This table holds about 88,000 clones, 82% found once. The material sequenced was PBMCs, taken from a glioma patient treated with radiotherapy, temozolomide or both. The V and J genes are TRBV2 and TRBJ2-7; D not certain. This receptor was taken from a man aged 40-50 years with glioma. Some clones in this sample may be carry-over from other donors' samples. The CDR3 nucleotides read TGTGCCACCACCCAGACGGACTCCTACGAGCAGTACTTC. This codes for CATTQTDSYEQYF.